Here is one TCR beta chain with its context. Its antigen remains unidentified. The sample's time point: blood 2 weeks post-SBRT. Noted treatment: 15 Gy SBRT to primary tumor, nephrectomy 4 weeks later. Blood was sampled at baseline, 2 weeks and 4 weeks after SBRT. The length of the CDR3 is 14 residues. The junction had 3 bases not matched to a gene; V was cut back by 3 bases and J by 5 bases. CDR1 is GTSNPN and CDR2 is SVGIG in the germline V gene (reference sequence). Assay: immunoSEQ multiplex PCR; the TCRdb copy retains only in-frame clones and omits some. The repertoire consists of 40,000 to 60,000 clones, with 80% occurring once and the leading ten covering 25% to 35%. These data come from a study of radiation and T cells in renal cell carcinoma. Findings and limits, study-wide: In blood, top tumor clones expanded by 2 weeks, shrinking by 4.

The chain has TRBV30 and TRBJ2-3, with 12 bases matching TRBD2. This receptor was taken from an older woman with renal cell carcinoma. The specimen comprised blood, sampled from a patient whose treatment included radiotherapy and nephrectomy. CDR3 coding DNA: TGTGCCTGGAGGACTAGCGGGAGTGGAGATACGCAGTATTTT. Its translation: CAWRTSGSGDTQYF.